Below, 27 T cell receptor beta chains from the same sample are listed, as sequenced in a study of CD8+ T cells in alopecia areata. Extraction and reverse transcription of RNA yielded cDNA as the sequencing template. Libraries were prepared by immunoSEQ multiplex PCR; TCRdb keeps only in-frame clonotypes and omits some of them. The sample has approximately 150,000 clones, about three fifths seen once. The specimen sequenced was CD4+ T cells sorted from blood. The receptors come from a human donor in good health.

The rearrangement joins TRBV4-2 to TRBJ1-4; a possible D gene is TRBD1 (5 bases). V gave up 0 bases and J gave up 6 bases, with 11 bases separating them. Germline loops: CDR1 LGHNA, CDR2 YNFKEQ. The CDR3 is 15 amino acids. The CDR3 spells CASSQDGTADEKLFF. The CDR3 DNA reads as TGTGCCAGCAGCCAAGACGGGACGGCGGATGAAAAACTGTTTTTT.

This clone has more than one count but fewer than ten. At one boundary the junction diverges from the germline segment, which might be a read error. J is TRBJ2-1 and V is TRBV5-1, with TRBD2 matching 9 bases. Germline V gene data show CDR1 as SGHRS and CDR2 as YFSETQ. The CDR3 has 16 residues. The DNA of the CDR3 is TGCGCCAGCAGCTTGATGGGACTAGCCTCCCACAATGAGCAGTTCTTC. Its translation is CASSLMGLASHNEQFF. The variable domain in full, with the rest retrieved from reference TRBV5-1 and TRBJ2-1, is KAGVTQTPRYLIKTRGQQVTLSCSPISGHRSVSWYQQTPGQGLQFLFEYFSETQRNKGNFPGRFSGRQFSNSRSEMNVSTLELGDSALYLCASSLMGLASHNEQFFGPGTRLTVL.

The chain joins TRBV5-4 to TRBJ1-2; tentatively, D is TRBD1 (6 bases). The V gene lost 5 bases and the J gene lost 5 bases, with 19 bases spanning the gap. CDR1 SGHNT and CDR2 YYREEE come from the germline V gene (reference sequence). The CDR3 spans 15 residues. The CDR3 nucleotides read TGTGCCAGCAGACCATCCCTCCGGGGGACATATGGCTACACCTTC. This encodes CASRPSLRGTYGYTF.

The chain combines TRBV19 with TRBJ1-2, with TRBD1 matching over 8 bases. The CDR3 is 13 amino acids. The trim removed 3 bases at V and 7 bases at J, leaving 4 bases unmatched. The germline V gene encodes CDR1 LNHDA and CDR2 SQIVND (reference sequence). CDR3 coding DNA: TGTGCCAGTAGTATCCAGGGGGCTCTTGGCTACACCTTC. Translating it yields CASSIQGALGYTF.

The chain has TRBV29-1 and TRBJ2-5; TRBD2 might be the D (5 bases). Germline V gene sequence: CDR1 SQVTM, CDR2 ANQGSEA. The V gene lost 2 bases and the J gene lost 5 bases, with 9 bases spanning the gap. This CDR3 contains 12 residues. CDR3 residues: CSVESPGETQYF. CDR3 nucleotides: TGCAGCGTTGAATCACCGGGGGAGACCCAGTACTTC.

The rearrangement joins TRBV5-6 to TRBJ2-1; the match to TRBD2 covers 10 bases. This CDR3 contains 16 residues. Germline trimming cut 0 bases from V and 5 bases from J; bases unmatched to any gene: 5. The V gene's germline CDR1 is SGHDT and CDR2 YYEEEE. The CDR3 nucleotides read TGTGCCAGCAGCTTGGCTAGCGGGAGAAACAACAATGAGCAGTTCTTC. Amino acids: CASSLASGRNNNEQFF. The variable domain in full, completed from reference TRBV5-6 and TRBJ2-1, reads DAGVTQSPTHLIKTRGQQVTLRCSPKSGHDTVSWYQQALGQGPQFIFQYYEEEERQRGNFPDRFSGHQFPNYSSELNVNALLLGDSALYLCASSLASGRNNNEQFFGPGTRLTVL.

As to this clone: At the DNA level, this CDR3 is encoded by other sequences in the same sample as well. The chain carries TRBV29-1 and TRBJ1-2, with D perhaps TRBD1 (6 bases). Germline CDR1 is SQVTM and CDR2 is ANQGSEA. Trimming removed 4 bases at V and 4 bases at J, with 13 bases between. The CDR3 is 13 amino acids. The CDR3 nucleotides are TGCAGCGTTGGTTCAGGGGATTTCTATGGCTACACCTTC. Translating gives CSVGSGDFYGYTF.

This clone was seen a handful of times. The chain links TRBV18 to TRBJ2-3; D is unclear. The V gene lost 4 bases and the J gene lost 1 base, with 6 bases spanning the gap. The CDR3 runs to 13 residues. CDR1 KGHSH and CDR2 LQKENI come from the germline V gene. This chain's CDR3 is CASSLQGTDTQYF. CDR3 in DNA: TGTGCCAGCTCACTTCAAGGCACAGATACGCAGTATTTT.

This clone was picked up a small number of times. The DNA for the CDR3 is TGTGCCAGCAGTCCCCGTGGAGGGACTATGAACACTGAAGCTTTCTTT. This translates into CASSPRGGTMNTEAFF. J is TRBJ1-1 and V is TRBV27, with D possibly being TRBD1 (5 bases). CDR1 is MNHEY and CDR2 is SMNVEV in the germline V gene (reference sequence). The CDR3 runs to 16 residues. The V end lost 5 bases, the J end lost 0 bases, and 16 bases lay between the germline ends.

The V and J genes are TRBV11-2 and TRBJ2-3, with 8 nucleotides matching TRBD2. The germline V gene has CDR1 SGHAT and CDR2 FQNNGV. V lost 5 bases to trimming and J lost 1 base; unmatched junction nucleotides: 5. The CDR3 runs to 15 residues. The CDR3 is CASSTLTSGTDTQYF. The CDR3 DNA sequence: TGTGCCAGCAGCACTTTGACTAGCGGCACAGATACGCAGTATTTT.

This clone appeared a few times. The CDR3 region has the DNA TGTGCCTGGAGTGTTTCAGATATTAGCAATCAGCCCCAGCATTTT. This encodes CAWSVSDISNQPQHF. V usage is TRBV30 and J usage is TRBJ1-5, with D unclear. CDR3 size: 15 residues. The germline V gene encodes CDR1 GTSNPN and CDR2 SVGIG (reference sequence). V was shortened by 0 bases and J by 0 bases, with 9 bases between the two germline ends. Full variable domain (remainder filled in from reference TRBV30 and TRBJ1-5): SQTIHQWPATLVQPVGSPLSLECTVEGTSNPNLYWYRQAAGRGLQLLFYSVGIGQISSEVPQNLSASRPQDRQFILSSKKLLLSDSGFYLCAWSVSDISNQPQHFGDGTRLSIL.

The chain uses TRBV30 and TRBJ2-7; D is possibly TRBD1 (5 bases). CDR3 size: 11 residues. The germline V gene has CDR1 GTSNPN and CDR2 SVGIG (reference sequence). V lost 2 bases, J lost 5 bases, and 7 bases lay in between. The DNA for the CDR3 is TGTGCCTGGAGTAGGGGCAACGAGCAGTACTTC. It codes for CAWSRGNEQYF.

This chain links TRBV6-6 with TRBJ2-5; D perhaps matches TRBD1 (6 bases). CDR1 is MNHNY and CDR2 is SVGAGI in the germline V gene (reference sequence). Between the trimmed V and J ends, which lost 9 bases and 5 bases, there was a span of 16 bases. The length of the CDR3 is 13 residues. This chain's CDR3 is CASKGGPPETQYF. CDR3 nucleotides: TGTGCCAGTAAAGGGGGTCCTCCGGAGACCCAGTACTTC.

This clone was seen a handful of times. CDR3 bases: TGTGCCAGCAGTTCGGCAAGACAAGAGACCCAGTACTTC. Translated, it gives CASSSARQETQYF. The rearrangement uses TRBV28 and TRBJ2-5; D remains unclear. CDR3 length equals 13 residues. Germline CDR1 and CDR2: MDHEN and SYDVKM. V gave up 4 bases and J gave up 2 bases, with 8 bases separating them.

The J gene is TRBJ2-7, the V gene TRBV29-1; 12 bases line up with TRBD2. Germline V CDR1 and CDR2: SQVTM, ANQGSEA. J gave up 3 bases and V 4 bases, and 4 bases lay outside the gene matches. The CDR3 has 14 residues. The CDR3 DNA reads as TGCAGCGTTGCGACTAGCGGGAGTGTCTACGAGCAGTACTTC. Residues: CSVATSGSVYEQYF.

This rearrangement joins TRBV29-1 to TRBJ2-2; no reliable D call. In germline, CDR1 is SQVTM, CDR2 ANQGSEA. The CDR3 runs to 14 residues. The V and J ends lost 5 bases and 1 base respectively, with 11 bases between them. As DNA, the CDR3 is TGCAGCGTTTTCAAGGCAGGGAACACCGGGGAGCTGTTTTTT. Translation gives CSVFKAGNTGELFF.

This clone was observed a few times. V is TRBV2 and J is TRBJ1-5; D is ambiguous. The CDR3 extends over 14 amino acids. Germline V gene sequence: CDR1 SNHLY, CDR2 FYNNEI. The V gene lost 6 bases and the J gene lost 5 bases, with 14 bases spanning the gap. In DNA, the CDR3 is TGTGCCAGCAGGGGTATAGGCGGGTATCAGCCCCAGCATTTT. It specifies CASRGIGGYQPQHF.

This clone was counted only a few times. This chain joins TRBV6-6 and TRBJ2-7; D may match TRBD1 or TRBD2 (5 bases each). Trimming pared 2 bases from V and 7 bases from J, leaving 15 bases between. The CDR3 has 14 amino acids. Germline assignment: CDR1 MNHNY and CDR2 SVGAGI (reference sequence). The CDR3 coding sequence is TGTGCCAGCAGTTACGGGGGAACGATCGGGGAGCAGTACTTC. Encoded protein: CASSYGGTIGEQYF.

The sample holds a few counts of this clone. CDR3 sequence: CSASPPATQYF. The CDR3 DNA reads TGCAGTGCTAGTCCTCCGGCTACGCAGTATTTT. V gene TRBV20-1 combines with J gene TRBJ2-3; D ambiguous. Per germline, CDR1 DFQATT and CDR2 SNEGSKA (reference sequence). CDR3 length: 11 amino acids. The V end lost 3 bases, the J end lost 8 bases, and 9 bases lay between the germline ends.

This chain connects TRBV11-2 to TRBJ2-2, with 7 bases lining up with TRBD1. With V trimmed by 3 bases and J by 4 bases, 5 bases remained unmatched. Germline V gene lookup returns CDR1 SGHAT and CDR2 FQNNGV. The CDR3 length is 15 residues. CDR3 loop: CASSFQTGSTGELFF. The CDR3 region has the DNA TGTGCCAGCAGCTTCCAGACAGGGAGCACCGGGGAGCTGTTTTTT.

The chain is built from TRBV29-1 and TRBJ1-4, with D possibly TRBD1 on 5 matching bases. This CDR3 contains 11 residues. Germline-derived CDR1 and CDR2 are SQVTM and ANQGSEA. Trimming pared 5 bases from V and 7 bases from J, leaving 8 bases between. The DNA for the CDR3 is TGCAGCGTTCGGGGGGGTGAAAAACTGTTTTTT. Translated: CSVRGGEKLFF.

V gene TRBV29-1 combines with J gene TRBJ1-1, with TRBD1 matching over 9 bases. The CDR3 sequence is 13 residues long. Germline V lookup: CDR1 SQVTM, CDR2 ANQGSEA. J gave up 6 bases and V 5 bases, and 7 bases lay outside the gene matches. The CDR3 loop reads CSVIGQGISEAFF. CDR3 sequence (DNA): TGCAGCGTTATAGGACAGGGGATTTCTGAAGCTTTCTTT.

The V gene is TRBV2, the J gene TRBJ2-7; TRBD1 matches at 9 bases. Trimming cost V 8 bases and J 1 base; bases outside gene matches: 9. Looked up from germline, CDR1 is SNHLY and CDR2 is FYNNEI. This CDR3 region has 15 residues. This chain's CDR3 is CASLYPGTGSYEQYF. In DNA form, the CDR3 reads TGTGCCAGCCTTTACCCCGGGACAGGGTCCTACGAGCAGTACTTC. Looking up the rest from reference TRBV2 and TRBJ2-7 gives the full variable domain: EPEVTQTPSHQVTQMGQEVILRCVPISNHLYFYWYRQILGQKVEFLVSFYNNEISEKSEIFDDQFSVERPDGSNFTLKIRSTKLEDSAMYFCASLYPGTGSYEQYFGPGTRLTVT.

The chain recombines TRBV6-6 with TRBJ1-2; a possible D gene is TRBD1 (5 bases). CDR1 is MNHNY, CDR2 SVGAGI, per germline (reference sequence). The CDR3 has 12 amino acids. Deletions cut 7 bases from V and 7 bases from J, with 13 bases between. CDR3 in DNA: TGTGCCAGCACCCCAGGGTTGGGTGGCTACACCTTC. Translating it yields CASTPGLGGYTF.

The V and J genes are TRBV5-6 and TRBJ1-4; no clear D gene. Germline CDR1 and CDR2: SGHDT and YYEEEE. This CDR3 region has 15 residues. V dropped 4 bases and J dropped 5 bases, with 15 bases sitting between them. The CDR3 DNA sequence: TGTGCCAGCAGCCCTAGCGTCGGACTCAATGAAAAACTGTTTTTT. Its translation is CASSPSVGLNEKLFF.

In its sample, this clone was seen a few times. V gene TRBV10-3 combines with J gene TRBJ2-3; possibly TRBD2 for D (6 bases). Per the germline V gene, CDR1 is ENHRY and CDR2 is SYGVKD. Trimming shortened V by 3 bases and J by 8 bases, and 12 bases separated the two germline ends. The CDR3 length is 13 residues. CDR3 residues: CAISEDGSITQYF. CDR3 DNA sequence: TGTGCCATCAGTGAAGACGGGAGTATTACGCAGTATTTT.

The chain carries TRBV7-9 and TRBJ1-1; D unresolved. Trimming cost V 1 base and J 5 bases, with 11 bases left between them. CDR3 length: 14 amino acids. The germline V gene has CDR1 SEHNR and CDR2 FQNEAQ (reference sequence). In DNA form, the CDR3 reads TGTGCCAGCAGCTTAGGGGCCGGAGGGACTGAAGCTTTCTTT. This encodes CASSLGAGGTEAFF.